The present T cell receptor beta chain was sequenced within a study of shared clonotypes between healthy human individuals. Study findings and constraints: Donor clonotype sharing was expected to depend on sequencing depth.

Produced via immunoSEQ multiplex PCR; TCRdb's table is partial and in-frame only. The sample has hundreds of thousands of clones, roughly four fifths seen once. About this clone itself: Antigen specificity is unknown.

Germline V gives CDR1 LNHNV, CDR2 YYDKDF (reference sequence). The CDR3 totals 12 residues. Trimming left V 0 bases short and J 9 bases short, with 3 bases between. The receptor was isolated from a woman in her thirties or forties in good health. Some clones in this sample may be carry-over from other donors' samples. The sequenced material came from PBMCs. The V and J genes are TRBV15 and TRBJ1-6, with D hard to call. CDR3 DNA: TGTGCCACCAGCAGAGATTTTTCACCCCTCCACTTT. It yields the protein CATSRDFSPLHF.